These 5 T cell receptor beta chains share one sample of origin, sequenced in a study of cytomegalovirus exposure and HLA in healthy donors. The PCR employed 60 Vbeta primers together with 13 Jbeta primers. TCRdb's table, derived via immunoSEQ multiplex PCR, lists solely in-frame clones and lacks some. The sample records approximately 110,000 clones, 15% being singletons. What was sequenced was PBMCs. The receptor source for this set is a woman younger than 35 in good health and CMV-seronegative.

The chain links TRBV28 to TRBJ1-5; 7 bases align to TRBD1. CDR3 length: 13 amino acids. The germline V gene encodes CDR1 MDHEN and CDR2 SYDVKM. Trimming at V came to 6 bases and at J to 9 bases, leaving 8 bases not matched to a gene. The CDR3 protein is CASSLLWTGPQHF. The CDR3, as DNA: TGTGCCAGCAGCCTCCTCTGGACAGGGCCCCAGCATTTT.

Only a few counts were recorded for this clone. The CDR3 loop reads CSPWGVPGGNEQFF. In DNA form, the CDR3 reads TGTTCGCCGTGGGGGGTACCCGGGGGCAATGAGCAGTTCTTC. The chain links TRBV6-1 to TRBJ2-1, with a tentative D call TRBD2 (6 bases). This CDR3 spans 14 amino acids. Germline V gene sequence: CDR1 MNHNS, CDR2 SASEGT.

The chain recombines TRBV2 with TRBJ2-7, with 10 nucleotides matching TRBD2. Germline-derived CDR1 and CDR2 are SNHLY and FYNNEI. The ends lost 7 bases at V and 6 bases at J; junction bases unmatched: 6. This CDR3 has 13 residues. The CDR3 spells CASKIAGGSEQYF. CDR3 coding DNA: TGTGCCAGCAAGATAGCGGGAGGTAGCGAGCAGTACTTC.

About this clone: The sample carries other DNA sequences with the same CDR3. V and J are TRBV11-2 and TRBJ1-2; D remains unclear. Germline-derived CDR1 and CDR2 are SGHAT and FQNNGV. The V end lost 5 bases, the J end lost 2 bases, and 9 bases lay between the germline ends. This CDR3 contains 13 residues. CDR3 in amino acids: CASSPAGNYGYTF. The CDR3 DNA follows: TGTGCCAGCAGCCCGGCGGGGAACTATGGCTACACCTTC.

The V call is TRBV6-1, the J call TRBJ2-1; the D gene is possibly TRBD1 (5 bases). The CDR3 spans 14 residues. The germline V gene encodes CDR1 MNHNS and CDR2 SASEGT. Trimming removed 8 bases at V and 3 bases at J, with 14 bases between. This CDR3 reads CASGMGLNYNEQFF. The CDR3 DNA reads as TGTGCCAGCGGAATGGGGCTGAACTACAATGAGCAGTTCTTC.